The present T cell receptor beta chain was sequenced within a study of control samples from healthy donors and cancer patients. Repertoires were generated with immunoSEQ multiplex PCR, while TCRdb's copy carries only in-frame clones and drops some. Of roughly 150,000 clones in the sample, 88% are singletons; the top ten hold 1.5% to 2%. With V trimmed by 1 base and J by 6 bases, 13 bases remained unmatched. The CDR3 has 17 amino acids. The TCR comes from a man aged 18 to 29 in good health. The rearrangement links TRBV23-1 to TRBJ2-3, with 7 bases lining up with TRBD2. TRBV23-1 is marked as an open reading frame, function uncertain. Sequencing was done on a sample of blood. The CDR3 nucleotides read TGCGCCAGCAGTCAATGTGGACTAGATTTTCGGCGGGATACGCAGTATTTT. This translates into CASSQCGLDFRRDTQYF.